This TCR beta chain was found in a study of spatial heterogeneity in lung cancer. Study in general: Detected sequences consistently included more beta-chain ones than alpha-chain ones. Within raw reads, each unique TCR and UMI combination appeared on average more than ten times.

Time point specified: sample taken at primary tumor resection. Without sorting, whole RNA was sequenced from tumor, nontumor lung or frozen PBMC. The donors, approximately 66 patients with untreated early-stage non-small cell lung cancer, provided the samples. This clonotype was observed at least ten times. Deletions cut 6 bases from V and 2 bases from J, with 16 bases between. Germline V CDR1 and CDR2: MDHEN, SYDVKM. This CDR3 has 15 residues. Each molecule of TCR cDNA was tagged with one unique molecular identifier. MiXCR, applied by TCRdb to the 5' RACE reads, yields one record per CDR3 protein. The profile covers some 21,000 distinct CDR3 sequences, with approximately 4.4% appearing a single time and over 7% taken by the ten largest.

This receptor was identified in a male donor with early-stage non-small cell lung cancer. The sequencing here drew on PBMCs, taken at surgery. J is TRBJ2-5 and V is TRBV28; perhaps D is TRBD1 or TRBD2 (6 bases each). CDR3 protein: CASSGGAFTQETQYF. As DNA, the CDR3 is TGTGCCAGCAGCGGGGGCGCCTTCACACAAGAGACCCAGTACTTC.